This TCR beta chain derives from a study of Graves' ophthalmopathy and Graves' hyperthyroidism. Findings and limits, study-wide: Appearing in blood as well were most expanded thyroid clonotypes above 0.001 frequency. For separating ophthalmopathy from stable hyperthyroidism, a 13-signature model gave roughly 90% sensitivity and roughly 77% specificity.

A word on this clonotype: The target antigen is unknown.

Diagnosis was based on clinical symptoms, serum thyroxine, TRAb, thyroid ultrasound and orbital computed tomography. RNA served as the template for amplifying TCR beta CDR3 regions. After a first-round RT-PCR with HTBI primers, a second-round multiplex PCR was run. Each CDR3 protein gets one entry after TCRdb re-called the multiplex PCR reads with MiXCR. This table has hundreds of thousands of distinct CDR3 sequences, roughly 41% appearing once. This CDR3 region has 15 residues. CDR1 is MNHNY, CDR2 SVGAGI, per germline (reference sequence). Trimming took off 4 bases at V and 5 bases at J, with 14 bases between the two ends.

The sequence was obtained from an adult man with Graves' ophthalmopathy. This chain joins TRBV6-6 and TRBJ2-2; D tentatively reads TRBD1 or TRBD2 (5 bases each). The sample taken for sequencing was peripheral blood. For the CDR3, the DNA is TGTGCCAGCAGTTTATCCTCAGGGACGACCGGGGAGCTGTTTTTT. Translation: CASSLSSGTTGELFF.